Only a few counts were recorded for the clone carrying this T cell receptor beta chain. The data are from a study of blood T cells in healthy people across ages. The CDR3 sequence is 16 residues long. Trimming cost V 1 base and J 2 bases; bases outside gene matches: 6. The germline V gene has CDR1 SGHRS and CDR2 YFSETQ. Alongside a J-beta primer mix, a sample-barcoded 5' primer served in a second PCR lasting about 7 to 12 cycles. TCRdb redid the calling of the 5' RACE reads with MiXCR, one entry per CDR3 protein. There are roughly 1.9 million distinct CDR3 sequences in the sample; roughly 43% occur only once, and 20% to 25% lies in the top ten. Donors gave roughly 10 milliliters of peripheral blood apiece. Isolation yielded PBMCs, at least 7 million per sample, in every case.

The sequencing input was blood. The gene calls are TRBV5-1 and TRBJ2-5; 9 bases line up with TRBD1. The receptor was isolated from a human donor in good health. The CDR3 loop is CASSLSDRGWQETQYF. The CDR3 DNA sequence: TGCGCCAGCAGCTTGTCTGACAGGGGGTGGCAAGAGACCCAGTACTTC.